Listed below are T cell receptor beta chains from one sample, sequenced in a study of blood T cell repertoires in COVID-19. Assay used: immunoSEQ multiplex PCR; TCRdb lists only in-frame clones, some missing. The table has roughly 260,000 clones, 88% seen once. Sequenced input: peripheral blood. The receptors here all came from a man aged 55-75 years who had recovered from COVID-19. Each CDR3 is given with its conserved first and last residue. The D gene is left open where the match is weak. Clone sizes are given selectively: once, few, many, or a class where the clone is expanded.

D gene: .; V gene: TRBV9; J gene: TRBJ2-7; clone size: .; CDR3 protein: CASSVAVGGYEQYF; CDR3 DNA: TGTGCCAGCAGCGTAGCTGTAGGGGGCTACGAGCAGTACTTC
D gene: .; V gene: TRBV27; J gene: TRBJ2-6; clone size: .; CDR3 protein: CASSRGGGGANVLTF; CDR3 DNA: TGTGCCAGCAGTCGCGGTGGGGGCGGGGCCAACGTCCTGACTTTC
D gene: .; V gene: TRBV2; J gene: TRBJ1-1; clone size: once; CDR3 protein: CASLNRRNTEAFF; CDR3 DNA: TGTGCCAGCCTAAACAGGAGGAACACTGAAGCTTTCTTT
D gene: .; V gene: TRBV7-3; J gene: TRBJ2-1; clone size: .; CDR3 protein: CASSSDYLGNEQFF; CDR3 DNA: TGTGCCAGCAGCTCCGACTACCTCGGCAATGAGCAGTTCTTC
D gene: .; V gene: TRBV7-8; J gene: TRBJ1-2; clone size: .; CDR3 protein: CASSLGHRDYGYTF; CDR3 DNA: TGTGCCAGCAGCTTAGGACACAGGGACTATGGCTACACCTTC
D gene: TRBD1; V gene: TRBV2; J gene: TRBJ1-2; clone size: .; CDR3 protein: CASSEAPTGEDGYTF; CDR3 DNA: TGTGCCAGCAGTGAAGCCCCCACAGGGGAGGATGGCTACACCTTC
D gene: TRBD2; V gene: TRBV29-1; J gene: TRBJ2-1; clone size: .; CDR3 protein: CSVVAAGVVPYNEQFF; CDR3 DNA: TGCAGCGTCGTGGCGGCGGGGGTGGTACCTTACAATGAGCAGTTCTTC
D gene: TRBD1; V gene: TRBV18; J gene: TRBJ2-7; clone size: .; CDR3 protein: CASSAGTGNYEQYF; CDR3 DNA: TGTGCCAGCTCAGCCGGGACAGGGAATTACGAGCAGTACTTC
D gene: TRBD1; V gene: TRBV19; J gene: TRBJ2-7; clone size: once; CDR3 protein: CASSPLGGTGAGEQYF; CDR3 DNA: TGTGCCAGTAGTCCCCTAGGGGGGACAGGGGCTGGCGAGCAGTACTTC
D gene: TRBD1; V gene: TRBV14; J gene: TRBJ2-7; clone size: .; CDR3 protein: CASSQDYAGTATPYEQYF; CDR3 DNA: TGTGCCAGCAGCCAAGATTACGCCGGGACAGCGACCCCCTACGAGCAGTACTTC
D gene: .; V gene: TRBV9; J gene: TRBJ1-4; clone size: .; CDR3 protein: CASSVLSRGGEKLFF; CDR3 DNA: TGTGCCAGCAGCGTTCTTTCTCGGGGGGGAGAAAAACTGTTTTTT
D gene: .; V gene: TRBV7-3; J gene: TRBJ2-2; clone size: .; CDR3 protein: CASSLLRGTGTGELFF; CDR3 DNA: TGTGCCAGCAGCTTATTACGAGGAACAGGGACCGGGGAGCTGTTTTTT
D gene: TRBD1; V gene: TRBV7-8; J gene: TRBJ2-5; clone size: once; CDR3 protein: CASSLVPPAGGFGRETQYF; CDR3 DNA: TGTGCCAGCAGCTTAGTCCCCCCGGCAGGGGGCTTCGGCCGGGAGACCCAGTACTTC
D gene: TRBD2; V gene: TRBV30; J gene: TRBJ2-7; clone size: .; CDR3 protein: CAWSPLRTSGGASKEQYF; CDR3 DNA: TGTGCCTGGAGTCCCCTGCGGACTAGCGGGGGAGCAAGTAAAGAGCAGTACTTC
D gene: .; V gene: TRBV3-1/TRBV3-2; J gene: TRBJ2-1; clone size: .; CDR3 protein: CAFGRGFGNEQFF; CDR3 DNA: TGTGCCTTCGGCCGGGGGTTTGGCAATGAGCAGTTCTTC
D gene: .; V gene: TRBV6-5; J gene: TRBJ1-5; clone size: .; CDR3 protein: CASSTAESQPQHF; CDR3 DNA: TGTGCCAGCAGTACCGCTGAGAGTCAGCCCCAGCATTTT
D gene: TRBD2; V gene: TRBV2; J gene: TRBJ2-3; clone size: .; CDR3 protein: CASRGSGAGTDTQYF; CDR3 DNA: TGTGCCAGCAGAGGTAGCGGGGCCGGCACAGATACGCAGTATTTT
D gene: .; V gene: TRBV2; J gene: TRBJ1-1; clone size: once; CDR3 protein: CASSEGQDTEAFF; CDR3 DNA: TGTGCCAGCAGTGAAGGACAGGACACTGAAGCTTTCTTT
D gene: TRBD1; V gene: TRBV5-1; J gene: TRBJ2-7; clone size: few; CDR3 protein: CASRPSGQSLVHEQYF; CDR3 DNA: TGCGCCAGCAGGCCGTCGGGACAGTCCCTCGTTCACGAGCAGTACTTC
D gene: .; V gene: TRBV5-1; J gene: TRBJ2-7; clone size: .; CDR3 protein: CASSLGATGGFYEQYF; CDR3 DNA: TGCGCCAGCAGCTTGGGGGCGACCGGCGGGTTCTACGAGCAGTACTTC
D gene: .; V gene: TRBV25-1; J gene: TRBJ1-4; clone size: .; CDR3 protein: CASSAEDSVYEKLFF; CDR3 DNA: TGTGCCAGCAGTGCGGAGGACAGCGTCTATGAAAAACTGTTTTTT
D gene: .; V gene: TRBV9; J gene: TRBJ2-2; clone size: .; CDR3 protein: CASSGLRVVTGELFF; CDR3 DNA: TGTGCCAGCAGCGGTCTCAGGGTGGTCACCGGGGAGCTGTTTTTT
D gene: .; V gene: TRBV5-1; J gene: TRBJ2-7; clone size: .; CDR3 protein: CASSRGIMYEQYF; CDR3 DNA: TGCGCCAGCAGTCGGGGGATAATGTACGAGCAGTACTTC
D gene: .; V gene: TRBV30; J gene: TRBJ1-1; clone size: .; CDR3 protein: CAWERSGNTEAFF; CDR3 DNA: TGTGCCTGGGAAAGATCAGGGAACACTGAAGCTTTCTTT
D gene: .; V gene: TRBV2; J gene: TRBJ1-6; clone size: many; CDR3 protein: CASSAEGHNSPLHF; CDR3 DNA: TGTGCCAGCAGTGCGGAGGGCCATAATTCACCCCTCCACTTT
D gene: .; V gene: TRBV5-4; J gene: TRBJ2-1; clone size: .; CDR3 protein: CASSPLGSLQGGQFF; CDR3 DNA: TGTGCCAGCAGCCCTCTTGGGTCCCTTCAGGGGGGCCAGTTCTTC
D gene: .; V gene: TRBV19; J gene: TRBJ2-1; clone size: once; CDR3 protein: CASSIGSGRGGGSYNEQFF; CDR3 DNA: TGTGCCAGTAGTATAGGGAGCGGCCGAGGAGGTGGATCCTACAATGAGCAGTTCTTC
D gene: .; V gene: TRBV2; J gene: TRBJ2-3; clone size: once; CDR3 protein: CASNLSGDTQYF; CDR3 DNA: TGTGCCAGCAACCTCAGCGGCGATACGCAGTATTTT
D gene: TRBD1; V gene: TRBV6-5; J gene: TRBJ1-4; clone size: .; CDR3 protein: CASRRQGAGEKLFF; CDR3 DNA: TGTGCCAGCAGACGACAGGGGGCAGGTGAAAAACTGTTTTTT
D gene: .; V gene: TRBV2; J gene: TRBJ2-3; clone size: .; CDR3 protein: CASSPGHISTDTQYF; CDR3 DNA: TGTGCCAGCAGTCCGGGACACATAAGCACAGATACGCAGTATTTT
D gene: TRBD1; V gene: TRBV12-3/TRBV12-4; J gene: TRBJ1-2; clone size: .; CDR3 protein: CASRDSSNYGYTF; CDR3 DNA: TGTGCCAGCCGGGACAGTTCTAACTATGGCTACACCTTC
D gene: .; V gene: TRBV21-1; J gene: TRBJ1-1; clone size: .; CDR3 protein: CASSSKRLGPDSSVMNTEAFF; CDR3 DNA: TGTGCCAGCAGCAGTAAGCGCCTAGGCCCGGACAGTTCCGTTATGAACACTGAAGCTTTCTTT
D gene: .; V gene: TRBV19; J gene: TRBJ1-5; clone size: .; CDR3 protein: CASSISSNQPQHF; CDR3 DNA: TGTGCCAGTAGTATAAGCAGCAATCAGCCCCAGCATTTT
D gene: .; V gene: TRBV19; J gene: TRBJ1-2; clone size: .; CDR3 protein: CASSLTAYSNYGYTF; CDR3 DNA: TGTGCCAGTAGTTTGACAGCTTATTCTAACTATGGCTACACCTTC
D gene: .; V gene: TRBV6-5; J gene: TRBJ2-5; clone size: .; CDR3 protein: CASSQGHQETQYF; CDR3 DNA: TGTGCCAGCAGCCAAGGACATCAAGAGACCCAGTACTTC
D gene: TRBD1; V gene: TRBV9; J gene: TRBJ1-1; clone size: .; CDR3 protein: CASSVEAGGNTEAFF; CDR3 DNA: TGTGCCAGCAGCGTAGAGGCAGGGGGGAACACTGAAGCTTTCTTT
D gene: .; V gene: TRBV4-2; J gene: TRBJ2-2; clone size: .; CDR3 protein: CASSQGTGGLNTGELFF; CDR3 DNA: TGTGCCAGCAGCCAAGGAACAGGGGGACTAAACACCGGGGAGCTGTTTTTT
D gene: TRBD1; V gene: TRBV5-4; J gene: TRBJ2-7; clone size: .; CDR3 protein: CASSGQGLYEQYF; CDR3 DNA: TGTGCCAGCAGTGGACAGGGGCTTTACGAGCAGTACTTC
D gene: TRBD1; V gene: TRBV3-1/TRBV3-2; J gene: TRBJ1-2; clone size: .; CDR3 protein: CASSPQSSRTGHYGYTF; CDR3 DNA: TGTGCCAGCAGCCCCCAATCCTCTCGGACAGGGCACTATGGCTACACCTTC
D gene: TRBD1; V gene: TRBV19; J gene: TRBJ1-1; clone size: .; CDR3 protein: CASSTQGAANTEAFF; CDR3 DNA: TGTGCCAGTAGCACACAGGGGGCGGCGAACACTGAAGCTTTCTTT
D gene: TRBD1; V gene: TRBV13; J gene: TRBJ1-1; clone size: .; CDR3 protein: CASSYGTGNTEAFF; CDR3 DNA: TGTGCCAGCAGCTATGGGACAGGGAACACTGAAGCTTTCTTT
D gene: TRBD1; V gene: TRBV19; J gene: TRBJ2-2; clone size: .; CDR3 protein: CASRPGQGANTGELFF; CDR3 DNA: TGTGCCAGTAGACCTGGACAGGGGGCGAACACCGGGGAGCTGTTTTTT
D gene: .; V gene: TRBV7-9; J gene: TRBJ1-1; clone size: .; CDR3 protein: CASSPRGGLNTEAFF; CDR3 DNA: TGTGCCAGCAGCCCTCGGGGGGGCCTAAACACTGAAGCTTTCTTT
D gene: TRBD1; V gene: TRBV14; J gene: TRBJ2-7; clone size: .; CDR3 protein: CASSQGRDRGPSYEQYF; CDR3 DNA: TGTGCCAGCAGCCAAGGGCGTGACAGGGGACCATCCTACGAGCAGTACTTC
D gene: .; V gene: TRBV9; J gene: TRBJ2-5; clone size: .; CDR3 protein: CASSVGPDSAKTQYF; CDR3 DNA: TGTGCCAGCAGCGTAGGGCCAGACAGTGCCAAGACCCAGTACTTC
D gene: .; V gene: TRBV19; J gene: TRBJ1-2; clone size: once; CDR3 protein: CASSPPSQGSYGYTF; CDR3 DNA: TGTGCCAGTAGTCCCCCCAGCCAGGGAAGTTATGGCTACACCTTC
D gene: .; V gene: TRBV6-1; J gene: TRBJ1-5; clone size: few; CDR3 protein: CASSEAPDREYSNQPQHF; CDR3 DNA: TGTGCCAGCAGTGAAGCCCCGGACAGAGAATATAGCAATCAGCCCCAGCATTTT
D gene: .; V gene: TRBV7-9; J gene: TRBJ1-1; clone size: .; CDR3 protein: CASSLRDTEAFF; CDR3 DNA: TGTGCCAGCAGCCTCAGGGATACTGAAGCTTTCTTT
D gene: .; V gene: TRBV2; J gene: TRBJ1-1; clone size: once; CDR3 protein: CASSTGFQNTEAFF; CDR3 DNA: TGTGCCAGCAGTACGGGATTTCAGAACACTGAAGCTTTCTTT
D gene: TRBD2; V gene: TRBV6-1; J gene: TRBJ2-3; clone size: .; CDR3 protein: CASSERGTSGVTDTQYF; CDR3 DNA: TGTGCCAGCAGTGAAAGGGGGACTAGCGGGGTGACAGATACGCAGTATTTT